This T cell receptor beta chain was sequenced for a study of blood T cell repertoires in COVID-19. Whole-study context: There were acute and convalescent COVID-19 samples, and they came from the United States, Italy and Spain.

Original analysis: Amplification of reference gene primers provided the estimated nucleated cell counts. Measured with immunoSEQ multiplex PCR; TCRdb has only the in-frame clones, and not every one. V and J calls and clone size are those listed in that table; D and trimming were worked out from the DNA. The sample shows 370,000 or so clones, approximately 77% of them seen only once. The germline CDR1 and CDR2 sequences are SGHRS and YFSETQ. With V trimmed by 1 base and J by 5 bases, 9 bases remained unmatched. The CDR3 is made up of 16 amino acids. Sequences were obtained from peripheral blood. This chain links TRBV5-1 with TRBJ2-3; 8 bases line up with TRBD2. The receptor was derived from a human donor with acute or convalescent COVID-19. The donor label of this sample is uncertain. The CDR3 region has the DNA TGCGCCAGCAGCTTGAGTTTAGCGGGGAGAGGAGATACGCAGTATTTT. Its protein is CASSLSLAGRGDTQYF. Together with reference TRBV5-1 and TRBJ2-3, the CDR3 gives the full variable domain: KAGVTQTPRYLIKTRGQQVTLSCSPISGHRSVSWYQQTPGQGLQFLFEYFSETQRNKGNFPGRFSGRQFSNSRSEMNVSTLELGDSALYLCASSLSLAGRGDTQYFGPGTRLTVL.